These T cell receptor beta chains were read from a single sample in a study of blood T cell repertoires in COVID-19. Some clones are missing from TCRdb's copy, which holds only in-frame ones; the method was immunoSEQ multiplex PCR. The table shows approximately 38,000 clones, with about 94% occurring only once. The sample taken for sequencing was peripheral blood. These receptors originate from a human donor with active COVID-19. The donor label of this sample is uncertain. Both conserved end residues are part of each CDR3. The D gene is left open where the match is weak. A row's size may be missing; if present it is once, few, many or a size class.

v_gene: TRBV25-1; j_gene: TRBJ1-6; d_gene: NA; abundance: NA; CDR3aa: CASSPISSYNSPLHF; CDR3nt: TGTGCCAGCAGTCCAATCAGCTCCTATAATTCACCCCTCCACTTT
v_gene: TRBV5-1; j_gene: TRBJ2-1; d_gene: TRBD1; abundance: NA; CDR3aa: CASSRAGGAELDEQFF; CDR3nt: TGCGCCAGCAGCCGAGCAGGGGGCGCGGAGCTGGATGAGCAGTTCTTC
v_gene: TRBV18; j_gene: TRBJ2-7; d_gene: NA; abundance: NA; CDR3aa: CASSPLDRYSYEQYF; CDR3nt: TGTGCCAGCTCACCTCTGGACAGATACTCCTACGAGCAGTACTTC
v_gene: TRBV7-2; j_gene: TRBJ1-3; d_gene: NA; abundance: NA; CDR3aa: CASSRTVDIYF; CDR3nt: TGTGCCAGCAGCCGGACAGTGGACATATATTTT
v_gene: TRBV5-1; j_gene: TRBJ2-3; d_gene: TRBD2; abundance: NA; CDR3aa: CASSLLTSGGTTDTQYF; CDR3nt: TGCGCCAGCAGCTTGCTGACTAGCGGGGGAACCACAGATACGCAGTATTTT
v_gene: TRBV13; j_gene: TRBJ2-7; d_gene: TRBD1; abundance: NA; CDR3aa: CASSLLQGADEQYF; CDR3nt: TGTGCCAGCAGCTTATTACAGGGGGCGGATGAGCAGTACTTC
v_gene: TRBV19; j_gene: TRBJ1-3; d_gene: NA; abundance: NA; CDR3aa: CASSTPSTGLSGNTIYF; CDR3nt: TGTGCCAGTAGTACCCCTTCGACAGGCCTCTCTGGAAACACCATATATTTT
v_gene: TRBV11-2; j_gene: TRBJ2-3; d_gene: TRBD2; abundance: NA; CDR3aa: CASSFGTRVDTQYF; CDR3nt: TGTGCCAGCAGCTTTGGGACTAGAGTTGATACGCAGTATTTT
v_gene: TRBV11-3; j_gene: TRBJ2-7; d_gene: TRBD1; abundance: NA; CDR3aa: CASNQRQGEYEQYF; CDR3nt: TGTGCCAGCAACCAAAGACAGGGGGAGTACGAGCAGTACTTC
v_gene: TRBV6-6; j_gene: TRBJ1-3; d_gene: TRBD1; abundance: NA; CDR3aa: CASSYGQARVGNTIYF; CDR3nt: TGTGCCAGCAGTTACGGACAGGCAAGGGTCGGAAACACCATATATTTT
v_gene: TRBV15; j_gene: TRBJ2-1; d_gene: TRBD1; abundance: NA; CDR3aa: CATSRKLTGTGAYNEQFF; CDR3nt: TGTGCCACCAGCAGAAAACTCACCGGGACAGGGGCCTACAATGAGCAGTTCTTC
v_gene: TRBV4-1; j_gene: TRBJ1-3; d_gene: TRBD1; abundance: NA; CDR3aa: CASSPGTGVSPSSGNTIYF; CDR3nt: TGCGCCAGCAGTCCCGGGACAGGGGTTAGCCCAAGCTCTGGAAACACCATATATTTT
v_gene: TRBV27; j_gene: TRBJ1-5; d_gene: NA; abundance: once; CDR3aa: CASSLLGGWEGGQPQHF; CDR3nt: TGTGCCAGCAGTTTATTAGGCGGTTGGGAGGGGGGTCAGCCCCAGCATTTT
v_gene: TRBV11-2; j_gene: TRBJ2-1; d_gene: NA; abundance: NA; CDR3aa: CASSLGGSAYNEQFF; CDR3nt: TGTGCCAGCAGCTTAGGCGGGTCGGCATACAATGAGCAGTTCTTC
v_gene: TRBV3-1/TRBV3-2; j_gene: TRBJ2-7; d_gene: NA; abundance: NA; CDR3aa: CASSRGPAYEQYF; CDR3nt: TGTGCCAGCAGCCGCGGGCCTGCCTACGAGCAGTACTTC
v_gene: TRBV7-6; j_gene: TRBJ2-1; d_gene: TRBD2; abundance: NA; CDR3aa: CASSLGTGGANEQFF; CDR3nt: TGTGCCAGCAGCTTAGGTACGGGAGGGGCCAATGAGCAGTTCTTC
v_gene: TRBV7-9; j_gene: TRBJ2-5; d_gene: NA; abundance: NA; CDR3aa: CASSLDSQETQYF; CDR3nt: TGTGCCAGCAGCTTGGACAGCCAAGAGACCCAGTACTTC
v_gene: TRBV10-3; j_gene: TRBJ1-1; d_gene: TRBD1; abundance: NA; CDR3aa: CAISRTGVNTEAFF; CDR3nt: TGTGCCATCAGTCGGACAGGGGTGAACACTGAAGCTTTCTTT
v_gene: TRBV3-1/TRBV3-2; j_gene: TRBJ1-5; d_gene: NA; abundance: NA; CDR3aa: CASSQSPNSNQPQHF; CDR3nt: TGTGCCAGCAGCCAATCCCCTAATAGCAATCAGCCCCAGCATTTT
v_gene: TRBV5-6; j_gene: TRBJ2-5; d_gene: TRBD2; abundance: NA; CDR3aa: CASSSPSGTETQYF; CDR3nt: TGTGCCAGCAGTTCCCCTAGCGGGACCGAGACCCAGTACTTC
v_gene: TRBV6-5; j_gene: TRBJ2-5; d_gene: NA; abundance: NA; CDR3aa: CASRHRLVQETQYF; CDR3nt: TGTGCCAGCAGACACAGGCTAGTCCAAGAGACCCAGTACTTC
v_gene: TRBV6-5; j_gene: TRBJ2-1; d_gene: NA; abundance: NA; CDR3aa: CATQTGMRDYNEQFF; CDR3nt: TGTGCCACCCAAACGGGCATGCGGGACTACAATGAGCAGTTCTTC
v_gene: TRBV11-2; j_gene: TRBJ1-2; d_gene: TRBD1; abundance: NA; CDR3aa: CASSLGTGDYGYTF; CDR3nt: TGTGCCAGCAGCTTAGGGACAGGGGACTATGGCTACACCTTC
v_gene: TRBV7-6; j_gene: TRBJ2-7; d_gene: TRBD2; abundance: NA; CDR3aa: CASSSAPRGGRERYEQYF; CDR3nt: TGTGCCAGCAGCTCCGCGCCACGCGGCGGGAGGGAAAGGTACGAGCAGTACTTC
v_gene: TRBV6-5; j_gene: TRBJ2-5; d_gene: NA; abundance: NA; CDR3aa: CAGQVAPQETQYF; CDR3nt: TGTGCCGGGCAGGTAGCGCCTCAAGAGACCCAGTACTTC
v_gene: TRBV7-8; j_gene: TRBJ2-1; d_gene: NA; abundance: few; CDR3aa: CASSPRGDSSYNEQFF; CDR3nt: TGTGCCAGCAGCCCCCGGGGAGATAGCTCCTACAATGAGCAGTTCTTC
v_gene: TRBV29-1; j_gene: TRBJ1-3; d_gene: NA; abundance: NA; CDR3aa: CSGESSGNTIYF; CDR3nt: TGCAGCGGTGAGAGCTCTGGAAACACCATATATTTT
v_gene: TRBV29-1; j_gene: TRBJ2-1; d_gene: NA; abundance: NA; CDR3aa: CSVNTGIHNEQFF; CDR3nt: TGCAGCGTTAACACAGGGATTCACAATGAGCAGTTCTTC
v_gene: TRBV5-8; j_gene: TRBJ2-7; d_gene: NA; abundance: NA; CDR3aa: CASSFPAGTYEQYF; CDR3nt: TGTGCCAGCAGCTTCCCGGCGGGTACCTACGAGCAGTACTTC
v_gene: TRBV18; j_gene: TRBJ1-1; d_gene: TRBD1; abundance: once; CDR3aa: CASSESLTGKTNTEAFF; CDR3nt: TGTGCCAGCTCAGAATCCCTGACAGGGAAGACTAACACTGAAGCTTTCTTT
v_gene: TRBV7-6; j_gene: TRBJ2-7; d_gene: TRBD2; abundance: NA; CDR3aa: CASSLVGWGGEQYF; CDR3nt: TGTGCCAGCAGCTTAGTAGGCTGGGGGGGGGAGCAGTACTTC
v_gene: TRBV5-1; j_gene: TRBJ1-6; d_gene: NA; abundance: NA; CDR3aa: CASSLMGRKSFSPLHF; CDR3nt: TGCGCCAGCAGCTTGATGGGCAGGAAAAGTTTCTCACCCCTCCACTTT